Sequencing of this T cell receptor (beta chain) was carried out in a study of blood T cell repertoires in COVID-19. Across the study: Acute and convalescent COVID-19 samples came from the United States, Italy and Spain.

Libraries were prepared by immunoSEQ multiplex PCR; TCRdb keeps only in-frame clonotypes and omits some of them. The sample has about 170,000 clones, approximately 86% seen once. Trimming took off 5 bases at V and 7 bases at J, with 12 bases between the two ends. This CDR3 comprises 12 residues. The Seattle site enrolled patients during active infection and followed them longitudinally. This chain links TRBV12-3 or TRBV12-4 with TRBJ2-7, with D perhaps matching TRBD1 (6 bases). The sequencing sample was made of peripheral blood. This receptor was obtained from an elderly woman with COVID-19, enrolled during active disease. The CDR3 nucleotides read TGTGCCAGCAGTGCCCGACAGGAGGAGCAGTACTTC. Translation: CASSARQEEQYF.